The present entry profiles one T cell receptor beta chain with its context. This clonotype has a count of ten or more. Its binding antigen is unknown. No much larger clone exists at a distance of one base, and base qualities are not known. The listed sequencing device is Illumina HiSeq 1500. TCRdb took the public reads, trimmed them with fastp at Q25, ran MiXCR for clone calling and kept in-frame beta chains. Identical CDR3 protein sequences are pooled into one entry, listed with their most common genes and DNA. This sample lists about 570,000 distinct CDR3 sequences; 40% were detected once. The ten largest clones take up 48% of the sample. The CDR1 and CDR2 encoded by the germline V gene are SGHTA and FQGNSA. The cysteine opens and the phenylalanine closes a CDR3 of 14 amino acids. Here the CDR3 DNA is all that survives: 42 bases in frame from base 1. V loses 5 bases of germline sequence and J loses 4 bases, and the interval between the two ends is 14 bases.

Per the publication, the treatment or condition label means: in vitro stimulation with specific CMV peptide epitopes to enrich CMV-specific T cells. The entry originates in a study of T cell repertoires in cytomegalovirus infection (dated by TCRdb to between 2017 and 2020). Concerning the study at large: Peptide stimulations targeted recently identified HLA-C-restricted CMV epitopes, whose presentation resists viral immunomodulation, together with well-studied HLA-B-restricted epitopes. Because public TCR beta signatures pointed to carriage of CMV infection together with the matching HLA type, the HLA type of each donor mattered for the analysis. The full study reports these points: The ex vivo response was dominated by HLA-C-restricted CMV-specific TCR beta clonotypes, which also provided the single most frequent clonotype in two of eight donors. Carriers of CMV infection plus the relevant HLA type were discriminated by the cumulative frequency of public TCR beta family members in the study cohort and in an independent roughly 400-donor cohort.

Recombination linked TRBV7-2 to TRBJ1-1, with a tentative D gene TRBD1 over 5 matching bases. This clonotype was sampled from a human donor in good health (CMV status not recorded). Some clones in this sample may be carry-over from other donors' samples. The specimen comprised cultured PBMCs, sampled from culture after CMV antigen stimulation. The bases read TGTGCCAGCAGCCCAGGGTTATGGGGCACTGAAGCTTTCTTT. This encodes CASSPGLWGTEAFF. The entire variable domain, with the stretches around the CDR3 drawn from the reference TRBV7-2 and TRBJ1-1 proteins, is GAGVSQSPSNKVTEKGKDVELRCDPISGHTALYWYRQSLGQGLEFLIYFQGNSAPDKSGLPSDRFSAERTGGSVSTLTIQRTQQEDSAVYLCASSPGLWGTEAFFGQGTRLTVV.